The subject of this entry is one TCR beta chain. Its antigen remains unknown. The data originate from a study of T-cell reconstitution after alpha-beta-depleted transplantation in children. Notes on the study in general: Several hundred expanded graft clones reportedly supplied alpha-beta T cells about two months after transplant. After transplant, high TCRbeta diversity at day 60 in some patients arose from surviving recipient T cells and thymic progenitors.

With 6 bases clipped from V and 9 bases from J, the junction kept 4 bases outside the gene matches. Looked up from germline, CDR1 is DFQATT and CDR2 is SNEGSKA (reference sequence). The CDR3 extends over 12 amino acids. Researchers prepared the TCRbeta library using unique molecular identifiers, the study reports. Via MiXCR, TCRdb re-called the PCR reads, giving one row per CDR3 protein. Among about 50,000 distinct CDR3 sequences listed, 5.8% were seen once. The clonotype was recovered from a female patient aged 2-10 years who had a stem cell transplant for aplastic anemia, so the T cells may come from the graft donor. The chain joins TRBV20-1 to TRBJ1-6, with 8 positions matching TRBD1. This material consisted of PBMCs, mostly from graft donor cells, taken 60 days after TCRalphabeta/CD19-depleted stem cell transplant. The CDR3 protein is CSARTGGSPLHF. The DNA for the CDR3 is TGCAGTGCGAGAACAGGGGGTTCACCCCTCCACTTT.